The T cell receptor beta chain under discussion was sequenced for a study of T cells in Graves' hyperthyroidism and ophthalmopathy. Whole-study findings and limits: Ophthalmopathy prediction by the model preceded onset by a median about 6.3 months. Most expanded thyroid clonotypes above 0.001 also appeared in blood.

TCR beta CDR3 sequences were amplified from RNA transcripts. HTBI primers were employed in a first-round RT-PCR of the TCR CDR3. MiXCR was run by TCRdb on the multiplex PCR reads, yielding one entry per CDR3 protein. The repertoire holds a few hundred thousand distinct CDR3 sequences, with approximately 15% as singletons. CDR3 length: 13 residues. V was shortened by 0 bases and J by 6 bases, with 5 bases between the two germline ends. Germline CDR1 and CDR2: SGHAT and FQNNGV. Orbital computed tomography, thyroid ultrasound, serum thyroxine and TRAb, and clinical symptoms together informed the diagnoses. PBMCs were obtained from roughly 10 ml fresh peripheral blood. This clonotype was detected a few times. Its antigen is not identified.

Sample: blood. The rearrangement joins TRBV11-2 to TRBJ1-4; D is uncertain. This TCR was sampled from a man younger than 40 with Graves' hyperthyroidism that later progressed to Graves' ophthalmopathy. The CDR3 DNA sequence: TGTGCCAGCAGCTTAGACTGGTATGAAAAACTGTTTTTT. Translating gives CASSLDWYEKLFF.